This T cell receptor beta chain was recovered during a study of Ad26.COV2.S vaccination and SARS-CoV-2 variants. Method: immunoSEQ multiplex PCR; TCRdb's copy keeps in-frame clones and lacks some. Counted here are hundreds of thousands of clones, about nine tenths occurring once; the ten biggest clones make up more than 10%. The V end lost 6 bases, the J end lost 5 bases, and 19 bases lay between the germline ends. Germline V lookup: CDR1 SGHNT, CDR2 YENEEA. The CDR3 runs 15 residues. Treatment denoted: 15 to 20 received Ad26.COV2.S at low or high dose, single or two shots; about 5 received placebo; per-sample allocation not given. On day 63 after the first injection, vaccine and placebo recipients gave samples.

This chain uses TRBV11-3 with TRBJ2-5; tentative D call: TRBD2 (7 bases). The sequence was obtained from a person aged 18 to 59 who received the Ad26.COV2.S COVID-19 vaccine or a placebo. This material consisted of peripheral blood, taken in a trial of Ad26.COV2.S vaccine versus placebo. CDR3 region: CASSKGPEGGETQYF. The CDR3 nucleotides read TGTGCCAGCAGTAAGGGACCCGAGGGGGGGGAGACCCAGTACTTC.